Only a few counts were recorded for the clone carrying this TCR beta chain. Produced via immunoSEQ multiplex PCR; TCRdb's table is partial and in-frame only. The table has tens of thousands of clones, under 85% seen once. The data were obtained in a study of T cell clones after liver transplantation. Germline-derived CDR1 and CDR2 are MNHEY and SVGAGI. The CDR3 is 14 residues long. Trimming stripped 0 bases from V and 7 bases from J, with 12 bases between. The chain employs TRBV6-5 and TRBJ1-2, with D unresolved. This sample comprised CD4+ T cells from blood, obtained at the 22-month timepoint. This TCR came from a human patient who received a liver transplant. These T cells may partly come from the graft donor. The CDR3 DNA reads as TGTGCCAGCAGTTACTCATCAGATCTGTTTGGCTACACCTTC. Translation: CASSYSSDLFGYTF.